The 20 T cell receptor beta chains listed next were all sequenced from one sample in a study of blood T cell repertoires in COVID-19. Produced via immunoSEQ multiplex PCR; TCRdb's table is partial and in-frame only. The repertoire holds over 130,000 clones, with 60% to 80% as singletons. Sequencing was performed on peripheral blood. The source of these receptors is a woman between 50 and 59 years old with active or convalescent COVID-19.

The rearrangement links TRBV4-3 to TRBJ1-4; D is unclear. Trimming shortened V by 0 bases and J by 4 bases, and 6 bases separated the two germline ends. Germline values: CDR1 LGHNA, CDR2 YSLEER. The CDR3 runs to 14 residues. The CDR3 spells CASSQDRSNEKLFF. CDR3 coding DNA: TGCGCCAGCAGCCAAGACAGAAGTAATGAAAAACTGTTTTTT.

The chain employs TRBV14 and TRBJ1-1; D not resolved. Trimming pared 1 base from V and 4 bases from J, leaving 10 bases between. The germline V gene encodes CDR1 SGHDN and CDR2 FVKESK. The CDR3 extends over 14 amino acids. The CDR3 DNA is TGTGCCAGCAGCCAAGGATTGGAGGGCACTGAAGCTTTCTTT. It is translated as CASSQGLEGTEAFF. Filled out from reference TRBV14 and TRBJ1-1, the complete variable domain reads EAGVTQFPSHSVIEKGQTVTLRCDPISGHDNLYWYRRVMGKEIKFLLHFVKESKQDESGMPNNRFLAERTGGTYSTLKVQPAELEDSGVYFCASSQGLEGTEAFFGQGTRLTVV.

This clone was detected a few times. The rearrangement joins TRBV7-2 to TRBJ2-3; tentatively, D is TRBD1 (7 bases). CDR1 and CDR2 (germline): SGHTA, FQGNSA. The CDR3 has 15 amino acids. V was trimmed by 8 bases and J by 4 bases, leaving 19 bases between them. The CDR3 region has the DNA TGTGCCAGCGGGAGAGGGGGCGGGGCGGCAGATACGCAGTATTTT. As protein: CASGRGGGAADTQYF.

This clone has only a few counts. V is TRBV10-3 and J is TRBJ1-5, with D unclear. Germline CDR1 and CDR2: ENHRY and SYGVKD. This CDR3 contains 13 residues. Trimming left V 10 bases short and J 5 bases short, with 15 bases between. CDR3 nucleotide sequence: TGTGCCACGGGAACTGAGATAGATCAGCCCCAGCATTTT. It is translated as CATGTEIDQPQHF.

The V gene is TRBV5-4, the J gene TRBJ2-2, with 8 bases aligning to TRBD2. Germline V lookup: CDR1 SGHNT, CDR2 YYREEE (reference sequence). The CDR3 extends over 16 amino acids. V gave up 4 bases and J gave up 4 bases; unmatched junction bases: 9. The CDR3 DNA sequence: TGTGCCAGCAGCCTTCCGGGAGGGGAGAGCACCGGGGAGCTGTTTTTT. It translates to CASSLPGGESTGELFF.

CDR3 sequence reads: CASSNPPGQRAYSPLHF. CDR3 nucleotides: TGTGCCAGCAGCAACCCACCGGGACAGAGGGCCTATTCACCCCTCCACTTT. The V call is TRBV21-1, the J call TRBJ1-6; the D call TRBD1 from the table was never checked on the DNA. TRBV21-1 constitutes a pseudogene. The CDR3 spans 17 residues.

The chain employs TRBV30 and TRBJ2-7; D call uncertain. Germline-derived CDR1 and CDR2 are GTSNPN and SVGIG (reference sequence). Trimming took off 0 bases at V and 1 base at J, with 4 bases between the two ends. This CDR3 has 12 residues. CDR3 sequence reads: CAWSVLSYEQYF. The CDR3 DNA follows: TGTGCCTGGAGTGTTCTTTCCTACGAGCAGTACTTC.

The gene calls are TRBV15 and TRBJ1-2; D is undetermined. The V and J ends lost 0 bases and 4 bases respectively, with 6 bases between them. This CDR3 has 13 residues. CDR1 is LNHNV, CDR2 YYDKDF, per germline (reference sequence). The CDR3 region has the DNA TGTGCCACCAGCAGAGATTTCATCTATGGCTACACCTTC. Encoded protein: CATSRDFIYGYTF.

CDR3 nucleotide sequence: TGTGCCAGCAGATTACAGGGGCATCAGCCCCAGCATTTT. Encoded protein: CASRLQGHQPQHF. This chain uses TRBV28 with TRBJ1-5; 7 positions agree with TRBD1. V shed 6 bases and J 5 bases; nucleotides not matched to a gene: 4. The V gene's germline CDR1 is MDHEN and CDR2 SYDVKM. The CDR3 runs 13 residues.

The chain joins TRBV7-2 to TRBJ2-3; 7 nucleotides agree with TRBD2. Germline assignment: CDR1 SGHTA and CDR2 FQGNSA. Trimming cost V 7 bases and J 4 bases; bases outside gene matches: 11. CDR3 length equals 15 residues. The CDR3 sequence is CASNIGGKEADTQYF. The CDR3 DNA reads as TGTGCCAGCAACATCGGGGGGAAAGAGGCAGATACGCAGTATTTT.

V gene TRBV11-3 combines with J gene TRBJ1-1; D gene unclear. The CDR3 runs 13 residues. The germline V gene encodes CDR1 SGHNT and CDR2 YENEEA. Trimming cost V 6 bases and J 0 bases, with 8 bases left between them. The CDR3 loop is CASSRGLNTEAFF. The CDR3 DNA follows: TGTGCCAGCAGTCGCGGATTGAACACTGAAGCTTTCTTT.

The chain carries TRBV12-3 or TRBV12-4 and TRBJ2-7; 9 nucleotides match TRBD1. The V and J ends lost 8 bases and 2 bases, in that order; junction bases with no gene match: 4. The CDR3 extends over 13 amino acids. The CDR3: CASCRQGAYEQYF. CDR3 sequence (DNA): TGTGCCAGCTGTCGACAGGGGGCCTACGAGCAGTACTTC.

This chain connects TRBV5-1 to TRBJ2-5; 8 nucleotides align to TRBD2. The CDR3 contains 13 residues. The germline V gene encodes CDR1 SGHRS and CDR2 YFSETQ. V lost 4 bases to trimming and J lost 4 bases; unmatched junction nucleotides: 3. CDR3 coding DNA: TGCGCCAGCAGCCGGGGGGGCGGAGAGACCCAGTACTTC. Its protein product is CASSRGGGETQYF.

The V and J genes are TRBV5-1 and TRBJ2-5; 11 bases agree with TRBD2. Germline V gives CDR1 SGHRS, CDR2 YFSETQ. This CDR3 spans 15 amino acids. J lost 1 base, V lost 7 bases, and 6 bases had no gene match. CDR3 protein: CASSASGRSQETQYF. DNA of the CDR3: TGCGCCAGCTCAGCTAGCGGGAGGAGCCAAGAGACCCAGTACTTC.

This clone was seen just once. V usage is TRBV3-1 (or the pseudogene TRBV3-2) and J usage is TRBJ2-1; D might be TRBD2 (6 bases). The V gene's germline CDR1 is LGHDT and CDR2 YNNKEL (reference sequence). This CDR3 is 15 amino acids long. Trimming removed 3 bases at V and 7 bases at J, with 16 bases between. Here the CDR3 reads CASSHPSVSTNEQFF. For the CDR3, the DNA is TGTGCCAGCAGCCACCCTAGCGTAAGTACAAATGAGCAGTTCTTC.

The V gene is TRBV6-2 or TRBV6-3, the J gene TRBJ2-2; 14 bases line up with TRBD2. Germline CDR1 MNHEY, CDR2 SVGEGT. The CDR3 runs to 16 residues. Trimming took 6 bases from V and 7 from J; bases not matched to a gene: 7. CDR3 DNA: TGTGCCAGCAGCCCGGGACTAGCGGGGGTAATCGGGGAGCTGTTTTTT. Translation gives CASSPGLAGVIGELFF.

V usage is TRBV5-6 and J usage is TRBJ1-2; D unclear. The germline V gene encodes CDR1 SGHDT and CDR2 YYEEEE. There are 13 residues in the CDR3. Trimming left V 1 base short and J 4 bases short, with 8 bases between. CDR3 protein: CASSLTRVYGYTF. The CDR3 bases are TGTGCCAGCAGCTTGACCCGAGTCTATGGCTACACCTTC.

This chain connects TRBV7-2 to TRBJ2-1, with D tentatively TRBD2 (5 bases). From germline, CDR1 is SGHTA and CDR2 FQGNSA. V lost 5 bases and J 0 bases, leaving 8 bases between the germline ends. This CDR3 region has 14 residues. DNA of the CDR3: TGTGCCAGCAGCATCGGGGTCTCCTACAATGAGCAGTTCTTC. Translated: CASSIGVSYNEQFF. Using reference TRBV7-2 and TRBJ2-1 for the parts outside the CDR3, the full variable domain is GAGVSQSPSNKVTEKGKDVELRCDPISGHTALYWYRQSLGQGLEFLIYFQGNSAPDKSGLPSDRFSAERTGGSVSTLTIQRTQQEDSAVYLCASSIGVSYNEQFFGPGTRLTVL.

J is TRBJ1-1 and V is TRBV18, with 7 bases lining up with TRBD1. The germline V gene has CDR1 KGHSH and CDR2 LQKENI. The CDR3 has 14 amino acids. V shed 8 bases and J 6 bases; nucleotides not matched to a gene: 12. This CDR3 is CASRGSGGGAEAFF. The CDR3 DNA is TGTGCCAGCCGCGGTTCGGGAGGGGGCGCTGAAGCTTTCTTT.

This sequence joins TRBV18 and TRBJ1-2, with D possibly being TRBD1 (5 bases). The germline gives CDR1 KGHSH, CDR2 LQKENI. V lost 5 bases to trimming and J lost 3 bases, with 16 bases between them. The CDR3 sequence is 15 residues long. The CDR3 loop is CASSIDRNPYYGYTF. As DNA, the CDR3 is TGTGCCAGCTCAATCGACAGAAACCCCTACTATGGCTACACCTTC.